These T cell receptor beta chains were read from a single sample in a study of tumor-infiltrating lymphocytes in localized non-small cell lung cancer. The method was immunoSEQ multiplex PCR; TCRdb's version includes in-frame clones alone and lacks a portion of them. The profile covers roughly 6,800 clones, with 63% appearing a single time and over 10% taken by the ten largest. The sample comprised uninvolved lung tissue not adjacent to the tumor. The origin of the receptors is a human donor with non-small cell lung cancer. CDR3s include the opening cysteine and the closing phenylalanine or tryptophan. The D gene is left open where the match is weak. Size values are once, few and many counts, or a class for expanded clones, and some rows have none.

v_gene	abundance	j_gene	d_gene	CDR3aa	CDR3nt
TRBV29-1	NA	TRBJ1-2	NA	CSDNGRGVSGYTF	TGCAGTGACAACGGAAGGGGTGTCAGCGGCTACACCTTC
TRBV9	NA	TRBJ1-5	TRBD1	CASSTEDRYNQPQHF	TGTGCCAGCAGCACGGAGGACAGGTACAATCAGCCCCAGCATTTT
TRBV20-1	NA	TRBJ1-2	NA	CSAAGGGPYTF	TGCAGTGCTGCGGGGGGCGGACCGTACACCTTC
TRBV29-1	few	TRBJ1-2	NA	CSVEVDYGYTF	TGCAGCGTTGAAGTGGACTATGGCTACACCTTC
TRBV6-5	NA	TRBJ1-5	NA	CASSYGLGGQPQHF	TGTGCCAGCAGTTACGGCCTCGGGGGGCAGCCCCAGCATTTT
TRBV5-1	NA	TRBJ1-1	NA	CASSPGYGVNTEAFF	TGCGCCAGCAGCCCCGGTTACGGGGTGAACACTGAAGCTTTCTTT
TRBV5-4	NA	TRBJ2-7	TRBD1	CASSLDRGQAYEQYF	TGTGCCAGCAGCTTGGACAGGGGGCAAGCCTACGAGCAGTACTTC
TRBV5-6	NA	TRBJ2-7	NA	CASSLAIYEQYF	TGTGCCAGCAGCCTGGCAATCTACGAGCAGTACTTC
TRBV10-3	NA	TRBJ1-5	NA	CAISEGGDNQPQHF	TGTGCCATCAGTGAGGGAGGGGACAATCAGCCCCAGCATTTT
TRBV19	few	TRBJ1-5	NA	CASSIASGISQPQHF	TGTGCCAGTAGTATAGCGTCGGGCATTAGTCAGCCCCAGCATTTT
TRBV6-5	large	TRBJ2-4	NA	CASSTGDQGIQYF	TGTGCCAGCAGTACCGGCGACCAAGGCATTCAGTACTTC
TRBV19	NA	TRBJ2-6	NA	CASSIGISGANVLTF	TGTGCCAGTAGCATCGGGATCTCTGGGGCCAACGTCCTGACTTTC
TRBV5-5	medium-sized	TRBJ2-7	NA	CASSLTAYEQYF	TGTGCCAGCAGCTTGACAGCCTACGAGCAGTACTTC
TRBV30	NA	TRBJ1-1	TRBD1	CAWSRQGGTEAFF	TGTGCCTGGAGCCGACAGGGAGGCACTGAAGCTTTCTTT
TRBV30	NA	TRBJ2-3	TRBD2	CAWRLGAGGGQYF	TGTGCCTGGAGGCTCGGAGCGGGGGGTGGGCAGTATTTT
TRBV2	few	TRBJ1-1	TRBD1	CASTPDRGKTEAFF	TGTGCCAGCACCCCAGACAGGGGAAAAACTGAAGCTTTCTTT
TRBV9	NA	TRBJ2-2	TRBD2	CASSVALAGNTGELFF	TGTGCCAGCAGCGTAGCATTAGCGGGGAACACCGGGGAGCTGTTTTTT
TRBV5-4	NA	TRBJ1-1	NA	CASRKTGNTEAFF	TGTGCCAGCAGAAAGACAGGGAACACTGAAGCTTTCTTT
TRBV27	few	TRBJ1-2	NA	CASSLIGTQTYGYTF	TGTGCCAGCAGTTTAATTGGGACGCAGACCTATGGCTACACCTTC
TRBV7-8	few	TRBJ1-2	TRBD1	CASSLEGTGGTGYTF	TGTGCCAGCAGCTTAGAAGGGACAGGGGGCACGGGCTACACCTTC
TRBV5-1	NA	TRBJ2-6	TRBD1	CASSLETGAGANVLTF	TGCGCCAGCAGCTTGGAAACAGGGGCTGGGGCCAACGTCCTGACTTTC
TRBV6-4	NA	TRBJ1-1	NA	CASSDVYTEAFF	TGTGCCAGCAGTGACGTTTACACTGAAGCTTTCTTT
TRBV19	few	TRBJ2-7	NA	CASSITAGVDEQYF	TGTGCCAGTAGTATCACGGCAGGGGTCGACGAGCAGTACTTC
TRBV6-6	NA	TRBJ1-1	NA	CASSYTGRMNTEAFF	TGTGCCAGCAGTTACACCGGACGGATGAACACTGAAGCTTTCTTT
TRBV30	NA	TRBJ1-4	NA	CAWSVLGNEKLFF	TGTGCCTGGAGTGTTCTTGGCAACGAAAAACTGTTTTTT
TRBV5-6	few	TRBJ2-2	NA	CASSKGQDTGELFF	TGTGCCAGCAGCAAGGGACAAGACACCGGGGAGCTGTTTTTT
TRBV19	few	TRBJ1-6	NA	CASGGPYNSPLHF	TGTGCCTCCGGGGGCCCCTATAATTCACCCCTCCACTTT
TRBV7-3	NA	TRBJ2-7	TRBD2	CASSLKAGGPREQYF	TGTGCCAGCAGCTTAAAAGCGGGGGGGCCGAGGGAGCAGTACTTC
TRBV6-1	NA	TRBJ1-5	NA	CASSEGLVSNQPQHF	TGTGCCAGCAGTGAAGGACTGGTTAGCAATCAGCCCCAGCATTTT
TRBV6-1	NA	TRBJ2-6	NA	CASTLPSTGANVLTF	TGTGCCAGCACCCTGCCATCAACTGGGGCCAACGTCCTGACTTTC
TRBV2	NA	TRBJ2-5	NA	CASKTGHQETQYF	TGTGCCAGCAAAACAGGCCACCAAGAGACCCAGTACTTC
TRBV30	once	TRBJ2-7	TRBD2	CAWSSGGRYEQYF	TGTGCCTGGTCTAGCGGGGGGCGGTACGAGCAGTACTTC
TRBV5-1	once	TRBJ2-1	TRBD2	CASSPWTSGDEQFF	TGCGCCAGCAGCCCGTGGACTAGCGGGGATGAGCAGTTCTTC
TRBV6-5	once	TRBJ1-3	TRBD1	CASRDRRNTIYF	TGTGCCAGCCGGGACAGAAGAAACACCATATATTTT
TRBV6-5	medium-sized	TRBJ1-3	TRBD1	CASSTGDGNTIYF	TGTGCCAGCAGTACAGGGGACGGAAACACCATATATTTT
TRBV7-9	NA	TRBJ2-1	NA	CASSSGQAYNEQFF	TGTGCCAGCAGCTCTGGGCAGGCTTACAATGAGCAGTTCTTC
TRBV10-3	NA	TRBJ1-5	NA	CAISEGERSNQPQHF	TGTGCCATCAGTGAGGGGGAGCGTAGCAATCAGCCCCAGCATTTT
TRBV29-1	NA	TRBJ1-2	NA	CSVEGRAGGYTF	TGCAGCGTTGAGGGGCGGGCAGGGGGCTACACCTTC
TRBV9	NA	TRBJ2-3	TRBD1	CASSVTGDGTDTQYF	TGTGCCAGCAGCGTAACAGGGGACGGCACAGATACGCAGTATTTT
TRBV6-6	NA	TRBJ1-1	NA	CASSYSLPEAFF	TGTGCCAGCAGTTACTCTCTTCCTGAAGCTTTCTTT
TRBV30	once	TRBJ1-4	TRBD1	CAWSPGTGFEKLFF	TGTGCCTGGAGTCCCGGGACAGGGTTTGAAAAACTGTTTTTT
TRBV30	NA	TRBJ1-2	NA	CAWSVRWGDGYTF	TGTGCCTGGAGTGTCAGGTGGGGAGATGGCTACACCTTC
TRBV30	NA	TRBJ1-2	NA	CAWSGEVQVHGYTF	TGTGCCTGGAGTGGAGAGGTTCAGGTTCATGGCTACACCTTC
TRBV5-1	NA	TRBJ2-3	NA	CASSLGESTDTQYF	TGCGCCAGCAGCTTGGGGGAGAGCACAGATACGCAGTATTTT
TRBV7-9	NA	TRBJ2-2	TRBD2	CASSIQRGIAGELFF	TGTGCCAGCAGCATTCAGCGGGGGATTGCCGGGGAGCTGTTTTTT
TRBV2	few	TRBJ1-5	NA	CASKRYLMGNQPQHF	TGTGCCAGCAAGCGCTATTTAATGGGCAATCAGCCCCAGCATTTT
TRBV6-5	NA	TRBJ2-2	NA	CASRRQRGTGELFF	TGTGCCAGCAGACGACAGAGGGGGACCGGGGAGCTGTTTTTT
TRBV7-2	NA	TRBJ2-7	NA	CASSLRGDYEQYF	TGTGCCAGCAGCTTGAGGGGGGACTACGAGCAGTACTTC
TRBV5-1	NA	TRBJ2-3	NA	CASSLMEGTDTQYF	TGCGCCAGCAGCTTGATGGAGGGCACAGATACGCAGTATTTT
TRBV4-1	few	TRBJ2-2	NA	CASSQIIDGELFF	TGCGCCAGCAGCCAAATCATAGACGGGGAGCTGTTTTTT
TRBV7-1	NA	TRBJ2-3	TRBD2	CASSLAGGSTDTQYF	TGTGCCAGCAGCTTAGCGGGGGGCTCTACAGATACGCAGTATTTT
TRBV5-6	NA	TRBJ2-1	TRBD2	CASSPTGTSRGEQFF	TGTGCCAGCAGCCCGACCGGGACTAGTAGGGGTGAGCAGTTCTTC
TRBV6-5	once	TRBJ1-5	NA	CASSLNRAQPQHF	TGTGCCAGCAGCCTCAACAGGGCCCAGCCCCAGCATTTT